Below are 31 T cell receptor beta chains sequenced from a single sample in a study of cytomegalovirus exposure and HLA in healthy donors. The PCR had 60 Vbeta and 13 Jbeta primers. TCRdb keeps only in-frame clones here, not all; method: immunoSEQ multiplex PCR. The sample holds 30,000 to 35,000 clones, less than 75% seen once. Sequenced material: PBMCs. These receptors were collected from a man between 35 and 55 years old in good health and CMV-seropositive.

The genes are TRBV19 and TRBJ1-1; no definite D call. The CDR3 has 16 amino acids. V was cut by 3 bases and J by 1 base, with 15 bases left in between. CDR1 is LNHDA and CDR2 is SQIVND in the germline V gene (reference sequence). The CDR3 loop reads CASSMIEGSRNTEAFF. The CDR3 bases are TGTGCCAGTAGTATGATAGAGGGATCAAGGAACACTGAAGCTTTCTTT.

The V call is TRBV7-2, the J call TRBJ2-5; 8 bases agree with TRBD1. Unmatched junction bases numbered 6, after V lost 5 bases and J lost 4 bases. In germline, CDR1 is SGHTA, CDR2 FQGNSA. The CDR3 has 14 amino acids. CDR3 in amino acids: CASSPTGGVETQYF. The CDR3 nucleotides are TGTGCCAGCAGCCCCACAGGGGGAGTAGAGACCCAGTACTTC.

V and J are TRBV18 and TRBJ2-6; maybe TRBD2 (6 bases). V was pared by 6 bases and J by 2 bases, with 20 bases between. Germline values: CDR1 KGHSH, CDR2 LQKENI. The CDR3 sequence is 18 residues long. DNA of the CDR3: TGTGCCAGCTCTCTCAAGGAGGGCGGGTCCGCTGGGGCCAACGTCCTGACTTTC. Its translation is CASSLKEGGSAGANVLTF. Full variable domain (outside the CDR3, taken from reference TRBV18 and TRBJ2-6): NAGVMQNPRHLVRRRGQEARLRCSPMKGHSHVYWYRQLPEEGLKFMVYLQKENIIDESGMPKERFSAEFPKEGPSILRIQQVVRGDSAAYFCASSLKEGGSAGANVLTFGAGSRLTVL.

The V call is TRBV25-1, the J call TRBJ1-6; weak D call: TRBD1 (5 bases). Germline CDR1 reads MGHDK; CDR2 reads SYGVNS. CDR3 length: 14 amino acids. The ends were cut back, 5 bases at V and 5 bases at J, with 10 bases in the middle. CDR3 sequence: CASSYGGDNSPLHF. CDR3 in DNA: TGTGCCAGCAGTTACGGAGGGGATAATTCACCCCTCCACTTT.

The V and J genes are TRBV2 and TRBJ1-6; D is possibly TRBD1 (5 bases). Trimming removed 4 bases at V and 2 bases at J, with 9 bases between. CDR1 is SNHLY and CDR2 is FYNNEI in the germline V gene. The CDR3 is made up of 15 amino acids. This chain's CDR3 is CASSGGRTYNSPLHF. The CDR3 DNA reads as TGTGCCAGCAGTGGGGGGAGGACCTATAATTCACCCCTCCACTTT.

The rearrangement links TRBV9 to TRBJ2-7, with 8 bases matching TRBD1. The V and J ends lost 4 bases and 0 bases, in that order; junction bases with no gene match: 3. This CDR3 spans 14 amino acids. Germline loops: CDR1 SGDLS, CDR2 YYNGEE. Here the CDR3 reads CASSTGQDSYEQYF. CDR3 nucleotides: TGTGCCAGCAGCACGGGACAGGACTCCTACGAGCAGTACTTC. The full variable domain, its missing parts supplied by reference TRBV9 and TRBJ2-7, is DSGVTQTPKHLITATGQRVTLRCSPRSGDLSVYWYQQSLDQGLQFLIQYYNGEERAKGNILERFSAQQFPDLHSELNLSSLELGDSALYFCASSTGQDSYEQYFGPGTRLTVT.

The chain has TRBV10-3 and TRBJ2-2; the D gene is possibly TRBD1 (5 bases). Per germline, CDR1 ENHRY and CDR2 SYGVKD. This CDR3 has 13 amino acids. V was shortened by 10 bases and J by 3 bases, with 12 bases between the two germline ends. CDR3 bases: TGTGCCACCAGACAGACGGACACCGGGGAGCTGTTTTTT. It is translated as CATRQTDTGELFF.

The genes are TRBV6-6 and TRBJ2-5; 10 bases map to TRBD1. The last part of the DNA fits TRBJ2-7 better; the J call may be wrong. CDR1 MNHNY and CDR2 SVGAGI come from the germline V gene (reference sequence). The CDR3 contains 13 residues. This CDR3 is CASRPGQGYEQYF. The CDR3 DNA reads as TGTGCCAGCAGGCCGGGACAGGGGTACGAGCAGTACTTC.

This clone was seen more than once but under ten times. The chain has TRBV30 and TRBJ1-2; D perhaps matches TRBD1 (5 bases). V was pared by 0 bases and J by 2 bases, with 7 bases between. Per germline, CDR1 GTSNPN and CDR2 SVGIG (reference sequence). This CDR3 has 13 amino acids. CDR3 in DNA: TGTGCCTGGAGTGTACGGGGGAACTATGGCTACACCTTC. Its translation is CAWSVRGNYGYTF.

The chain carries TRBV5-6 and TRBJ2-2, with 9 bases identical to TRBD2. V gave up 2 bases and J gave up 7 bases; unmatched junction bases: 9. Germline lookup yields CDR1 SGHDT and CDR2 YYEEEE. This CDR3 spans 16 amino acids. The CDR3 loop reads CASSLLGTSSGGELFF. DNA for the CDR3: TGTGCCAGCAGCTTATTAGGGACTAGCTCCGGCGGGGAGCTGTTTTTT.

This clone was observed once. V is TRBV11-3 and J is TRBJ2-2; 7 nucleotides align to TRBD2. Trimming at V came to 4 bases and at J to 1 base, leaving 6 bases not matched to a gene. The CDR3 runs 16 residues. The V gene's germline CDR1 is SGHNT and CDR2 YENEEA. The CDR3 spells CASSSGGTENTGELFF. The CDR3 DNA follows: TGTGCCAGCAGCTCCGGGGGGACCGAGAACACCGGGGAGCTGTTTTTT. Together with reference TRBV11-3 and TRBJ2-2, the CDR3 gives the full variable domain: EAGVVQSPRYKIIEKKQPVAFWCNPISGHNTLYWYLQNLGQGPELLIRYENEEAVDDSQLPKDRFSAERLKGVDSTLKIQPAELGDSAVYLCASSSGGTENTGELFFGEGSRLTVL.

The gene calls are TRBV6-5 and TRBJ1-5; possibly TRBD1 for D (5 bases). Looked up from germline, CDR1 is MNHEY and CDR2 is SVGAGI. Trimming pared 6 bases from V and 2 bases from J, leaving 14 bases between. The CDR3 covers 15 residues. CDR3 bases: TGTGCCAGCAGGCGGGACCCCCGAGGCAATCAGCCCCAGCATTTT. It encodes CASRRDPRGNQPQHF.

This sequence joins TRBV7-9 and TRBJ1-3, with D perhaps matching TRBD1 (5 bases). Germline V gene sequence: CDR1 SEHNR, CDR2 FQNEAQ (reference sequence). The V end lost 5 bases, the J end lost 4 bases, and 12 bases lay between the germline ends. This CDR3 has 14 residues. CDR3 bases: TGTGCCAGCAGCCCAGACAGTCGGGGAAACACCATATATTTT. Protein: CASSPDSRGNTIYF.

V gene TRBV10-3 combines with J gene TRBJ2-7; 11 nucleotides align to TRBD1. The V gene's germline CDR1 is ENHRY and CDR2 SYGVKD. This CDR3 comprises 13 residues. Losses at the gene ends were 9 bases for V and 3 bases for J; bases not matched to a gene: 4. CDR3 amino acids: CAMGTGGNYEQYF. CDR3 DNA: TGTGCCATGGGGACAGGGGGAAACTACGAGCAGTACTTC.

This rearrangement joins TRBV10-1 to TRBJ1-2; possible D gene TRBD1, 5 bases. CDR1 is WNHNN and CDR2 is SYGVQD in the germline V gene (reference sequence). The CDR3 extends over 12 amino acids. CDR3 nucleotide sequence: TGCGGCGGGGGGAATCTTCCCTATGGCTACACCTTC. This encodes CGGGNLPYGYTF.

This clone has just a few counts. The chain combines TRBV27 with TRBJ2-2, with TRBD2 matching 7 bases. Germline CDR1 reads MNHEY; CDR2 reads SMNVEV (reference sequence). The CDR3 is 14 residues long. J gave up 7 bases and V 6 bases, and 8 bases lay outside the gene matches. This CDR3 reads CASSRLGGIGELFF. In DNA, the CDR3 is TGTGCCAGCAGCCGCCTCGGGGGGATCGGGGAGCTGTTTTTT.

The V and J genes are TRBV28 and TRBJ2-5; 7 nucleotides agree with TRBD1. The end of the DNA fits TRBJ2-7 better, so the J call may be wrong. The CDR3 covers 15 residues. Germline assignment: CDR1 MDHEN and CDR2 SYDVKM. CDR3 sequence: CASSLIGTAPYEQYF. The CDR3 nucleotides are TGTGCCAGCAGTTTAATCGGGACAGCTCCCTACGAGCAGTACTTC.

This clone showed up just a few times. This chain connects TRBV5-4 to TRBJ1-6; TRBD1 matches at 7 bases. This CDR3 has 14 residues. The ends lost 5 bases at V and 6 bases at J; junction bases unmatched: 5. From germline, CDR1 is SGHNT and CDR2 YYREEE (reference sequence). The CDR3 DNA follows: TGTGCCAGCAGTTCGGGACAGCCTAATTCACCCCTCCACTTT. This codes for CASSSGQPNSPLHF.

V gene TRBV11-3 combines with J gene TRBJ1-6; 8 positions agree with TRBD1. The CDR3 totals 19 residues. Unmatched junction bases numbered 7, after V lost 0 bases and J lost 0 bases. Germline V gives CDR1 SGHNT, CDR2 YENEEA. Here the CDR3 DNA reads TGTGCCAGCAGCTTAGATGGACAGGGACCCGGCTCCTATAATTCACCCCTCCACTTT. This encodes CASSLDGQGPGSYNSPLHF.

The V gene is TRBV5-1, the J gene TRBJ2-5; D gene unclear. The length of the CDR3 is 16 residues. Germline V gives CDR1 SGHRS, CDR2 YFSETQ. Trimming left V 6 bases short and J 2 bases short, with 20 bases between. The CDR3 spells CASNYDLGSFQETQYF. CDR3 nucleotide sequence: TGCGCCAGCAACTATGACCTAGGAAGTTTTCAAGAGACCCAGTACTTC.

The chain employs TRBV10-1 and TRBJ1-3; weak D call: TRBD1 (6 bases). Deletions cut 5 bases from V and 5 bases from J, with 16 bases between. CDR1 and CDR2 (germline): WNHNN, SYGVQD (reference sequence). This CDR3 is 15 amino acids long. The CDR3 here is CASSFGTSPRNTIYF. For the CDR3, the DNA is TGCGCCAGCAGTTTCGGGACATCGCCAAGAAACACCATATATTTT.

The chain is built from TRBV13 and TRBJ2-7; D not resolved. Trimming cost V 5 bases and J 7 bases, with 12 bases left between them. Germline V gene lookup returns CDR1 PRHDT and CDR2 FYEKMQ (reference sequence). The CDR3 has 12 residues. CDR3 region: CASSLSRREQYF. The CDR3 coding sequence is TGTGCCAGCAGCCTAAGTCGGCGGGAGCAGTACTTC.

This clone was detected only a few times. V and J are TRBV5-1 and TRBJ1-1; 7 bases fit TRBD1. V dropped 2 bases and J dropped 6; count of bases not matched to a gene: 7. In germline, CDR1 is SGHRS, CDR2 YFSETQ. CDR3 size: 14 residues. CDR3 in amino acids: CASSLPGQRSEAFF. The CDR3 DNA sequence: TGCGCCAGCAGCTTACCGGGACAGAGGTCTGAAGCTTTCTTT.

The chain recombines TRBV7-9 with TRBJ2-3; no definite D call. This CDR3 has 12 amino acids. CDR1 is SEHNR, CDR2 FQNEAQ, per germline (reference sequence). V lost 5 bases to trimming and J lost 2 bases, with 5 bases between them. The CDR3 protein is CASSPPTDTQYF. The DNA for the CDR3 is TGTGCCAGCAGCCCTCCCACAGATACGCAGTATTTT.

The chain carries TRBV5-1 and TRBJ2-3, with D unclear. This CDR3 region has 11 residues. V lost 4 bases to trimming and J lost 4 bases, with 4 bases between them. The germline V gene has CDR1 SGHRS and CDR2 YFSETQ. CDR3: CASSISDTQYF. As DNA, the CDR3 is TGCGCCAGCAGCATCTCAGATACGCAGTATTTT.

This rearrangement joins TRBV7-2 to TRBJ2-5; 10 nucleotides match TRBD2. Per germline, CDR1 SGHTA and CDR2 FQGNSA. CDR3 length: 17 residues. J was trimmed by 6 bases and V by 5 bases; bases with no gene match: 15. CDR3 protein: CASSPPASGGSKKTQYF. CDR3 DNA sequence: TGTGCCAGCAGCCCCCCAGCTAGCGGGGGAAGTAAGAAGACCCAGTACTTC.

The chain employs TRBV2 and TRBJ1-6; 7 positions agree with TRBD1. The length of the CDR3 is 13 residues. Germline CDR1 is SNHLY and CDR2 is FYNNEI. J gave up 14 bases and V 5 bases, and 9 bases lay outside the gene matches. The CDR3 sequence is CASSSGTVITLHF. As DNA, the CDR3 is TGTGCCAGCAGTTCCGGGACAGTCATCACCCTCCACTTT.

This sequence joins TRBV6-4 and TRBJ2-3; 8 positions match TRBD2. Trimming took 6 bases from V and 2 from J; bases not matched to a gene: 1. CDR1 and CDR2 (germline): MRHNA, SNTAGT. The CDR3 sequence is 13 residues long. This chain's CDR3 is CASSGGATDTQYF. The CDR3, as DNA: TGTGCCAGCAGCGGGGGGGCCACAGATACGCAGTATTTT.

The rearrangement uses TRBV7-2 and TRBJ2-5, with TRBD2 matching 11 bases. Germline V gene lookup returns CDR1 SGHTA and CDR2 FQGNSA. Losses at the gene ends were 5 bases for V and 5 bases for J; bases not matched to a gene: 7. This CDR3 has 15 residues. CDR3: CASSAGLAGGETQYF. In DNA, the CDR3 is TGTGCCAGCAGCGCAGGACTAGCGGGTGGTGAGACCCAGTACTTC.

The chain has TRBV25-1 and TRBJ1-3; 7 bases match TRBD1. The CDR3 spans 15 residues. CDR1 and CDR2 from the germline V gene are MGHDK and SYGVNS. J was trimmed by 1 base and V by 3 bases; bases with no gene match: 3. CDR3: CASSDTGASGNTIYF. DNA for the CDR3: TGTGCCAGCAGTGATACAGGGGCTTCTGGAAACACCATATATTTT.

This sequence joins TRBV5-1 and TRBJ2-5; 12 bases line up with TRBD1. This CDR3 is 17 amino acids long. V trimming: 3 bases; J trimming: 5 bases; junction bases outside the gene matches: 11. Germline loops: CDR1 SGHRS, CDR2 YFSETQ. In DNA form, the CDR3 reads TGCGCCAGCAGCTCCGGGGACAGGGGGCCCCTATTGGAGACCCAGTACTTC. It encodes CASSSGDRGPLLETQYF.